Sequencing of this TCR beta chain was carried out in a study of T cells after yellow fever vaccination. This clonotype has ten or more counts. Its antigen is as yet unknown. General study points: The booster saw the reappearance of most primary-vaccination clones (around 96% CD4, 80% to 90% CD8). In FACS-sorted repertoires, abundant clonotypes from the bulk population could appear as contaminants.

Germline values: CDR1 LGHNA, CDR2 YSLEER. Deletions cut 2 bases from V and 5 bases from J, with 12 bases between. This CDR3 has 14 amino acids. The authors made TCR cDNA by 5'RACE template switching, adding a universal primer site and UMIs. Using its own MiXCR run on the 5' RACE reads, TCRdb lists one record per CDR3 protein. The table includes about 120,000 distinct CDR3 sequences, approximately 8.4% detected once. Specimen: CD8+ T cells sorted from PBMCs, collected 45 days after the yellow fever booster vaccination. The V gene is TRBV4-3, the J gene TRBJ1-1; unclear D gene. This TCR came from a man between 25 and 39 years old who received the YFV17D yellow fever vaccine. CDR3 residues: CASSQLEVGTEAFF. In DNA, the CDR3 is TGCGCCAGCAGCCAACTAGAGGTGGGAACTGAAGCTTTCTTT.